One sample yielded the 14 T cell receptor beta chains listed below, sequenced in a study of blood T cell repertoires in COVID-19. This table comes from immunoSEQ multiplex PCR, and its TCRdb copy is limited to in-frame clones, with some not included. This table holds about 240,000 clones, 70% to 90% found once. The sequenced sample was peripheral blood. These receptors were obtained from a woman aged 65 to 85 with active or convalescent COVID-19.

The chain has TRBV4-3 and TRBJ1-4; D not certain. The CDR3 totals 15 residues. Germline assignment: CDR1 LGHNA and CDR2 YSLEER. Trimming removed 0 bases from V and 7 bases from J, with 12 bases in between. The CDR3 here is CASSQDLTSGEKLFF. The CDR3 DNA is TGCGCCAGCAGCCAAGATCTAACCTCGGGTGAAAAACTGTTTTTT.

The V and J genes are TRBV4-3 and TRBJ1-1, with D possibly being TRBD1 (5 bases). The CDR3 is made up of 15 amino acids. Germline lookup yields CDR1 LGHNA and CDR2 YSLEER. V was shortened by 1 base and J by 2 bases, with 11 bases between the two germline ends. CDR3 in DNA: TGCGCCAGCAGCCAAGCTCAGGGTGTAAACACTGAAGCTTTCTTT. It encodes CASSQAQGVNTEAFF.

The V gene is TRBV5-1, the J gene TRBJ2-7; maybe TRBD2 (6 bases). V was pared by 7 bases and J by 3 bases, with 17 bases between. Germline values: CDR1 SGHRS, CDR2 YFSETQ. There are 14 residues in the CDR3. Here the CDR3 reads CASQEGMGLYEQYF. CDR3 coding DNA: TGCGCCAGCCAGGAGGGCATGGGCCTCTACGAGCAGTACTTC.

The rearrangement links TRBV7-8 to TRBJ1-4; 9 nucleotides line up with TRBD1. The CDR3 has 16 amino acids. V lost 3 bases, J lost 7 bases, and 9 bases stayed unmatched. The V gene's germline CDR1 is SGHVS and CDR2 FQNEAQ. CDR3 DNA sequence: TGTGCCAGCAGCTTGGGAACCGGGACAGGGTCTGAAAAACTGTTTTTT. Translated, it gives CASSLGTGTGSEKLFF.

The J gene is TRBJ1-2, the V gene TRBV18, with 9 bases aligning to TRBD1. The CDR3 extends over 15 amino acids. With 2 bases clipped from V and 10 bases from J, the junction kept 11 bases outside the gene matches. Per germline, CDR1 KGHSH and CDR2 LQKENI. CDR3: CASSPYGTGSRDYTF. As DNA, the CDR3 is TGTGCCAGCTCACCATACGGGACAGGGAGTAGGGACTACACCTTC. Full variable domain (remainder filled in from reference TRBV18 and TRBJ1-2): NAGVMQNPRHLVRRRGQEARLRCSPMKGHSHVYWYRQLPEEGLKFMVYLQKENIIDESGMPKERFSAEFPKEGPSILRIQQVVRGDSAAYFCASSPYGTGSRDYTFGSGTRLTVV.

The chain carries TRBV27 and TRBJ2-6, with TRBD2 identical over 7 bases. Germline trimming cut 6 bases from V and 12 bases from J; bases unmatched to any gene: 17. The CDR3 totals 16 residues. Germline V gene sequence: CDR1 MNHEY, CDR2 SMNVEV (reference sequence). The CDR3 sequence is CASRMGGFEFRSVLTF. DNA for the CDR3: TGTGCCAGCAGAATGGGAGGGTTCGAGTTTCGGAGCGTCCTGACTTTC.

The gene calls are TRBV19 and TRBJ2-7; 7 nucleotides agree with TRBD2. Trimming cost V 5 bases and J 6 bases; bases outside gene matches: 10. Germline V CDR1 and CDR2: LNHDA, SQIVND (reference sequence). The CDR3 sequence is 14 residues long. The CDR3 coding sequence is TGTGCCAGTAGTTTTGGAGCGGGGATTACCGAGCAGTACTTC. Its translation: CASSFGAGITEQYF.

V is TRBV13 and J is TRBJ1-6; 7 bases agree with TRBD1. CDR1 PRHDT and CDR2 FYEKMQ come from the germline V gene (reference sequence). V shed 6 bases and J 11 bases; nucleotides not matched to a gene: 7. The CDR3 is 13 residues long. CDR3 sequence: CASSYTGEAPLHF. CDR3 sequence (DNA): TGTGCCAGCAGTTATACAGGGGAGGCACCCCTCCACTTT.

J is TRBJ2-7 and V is TRBV2; a possible D gene is TRBD2 (6 bases). The CDR3 has 13 amino acids. The V gene lost 7 bases and the J gene lost 5 bases, with 15 bases spanning the gap. Looked up from germline, CDR1 is SNHLY and CDR2 is FYNNEI. The CDR3 region has the DNA TGTGCCAGCACCCTGTGGGAGGAGAACGAGCAGTACTTC. Amino acids: CASTLWEENEQYF.

The gene calls are TRBV18 and TRBJ1-2; tentatively, D is TRBD1 (5 bases). The CDR3 is 15 amino acids. CDR1 and CDR2 (germline): KGHSH, LQKENI. The V end lost 1 base, the J end lost 0 bases, and 9 bases lay between the germline ends. The CDR3 nucleotides read TGTGCCAGCTCACCACAGGGGAGGGCTAACTATGGCTACACCTTC. It translates to CASSPQGRANYGYTF.

This sequence joins TRBV19 and TRBJ1-5; TRBD1 matches 9 bases. This CDR3 has 17 amino acids. V was pared by 2 bases and J by 0 bases, with 5 bases of the junction left unmatched. Germline CDR1 LNHDA, CDR2 SQIVND (reference sequence). CDR3 residues: CASSISTGGNSNQPQHF. Written as DNA, the CDR3 is TGTGCCAGTAGTATATCGACAGGGGGAAATAGCAATCAGCCCCAGCATTTT.

The V and J genes are TRBV6-1 and TRBJ1-6; D uncertain. The CDR3 contains 16 residues. The germline gives CDR1 MNHNS, CDR2 SASEGT. Between the trimmed V and J ends, which lost 1 base and 7 bases, there was a span of 14 bases. For the CDR3, the DNA is TGTGCCAGCAGTGAAGAACCCCCGCGCCACAATTCACCCCTCCACTTT. It translates to CASSEEPPRHNSPLHF.

The genes are TRBV7-9 and TRBJ1-2; D not resolved. CDR3 length equals 13 residues. The V end lost 3 bases, the J end lost 5 bases, and 10 bases lay between the germline ends. CDR1 SEHNR and CDR2 FQNEAQ come from the germline V gene (reference sequence). CDR3 sequence reads: CASSFSSVYGYTF. CDR3 nucleotide sequence: TGTGCCAGCAGCTTTTCATCGGTATATGGCTACACCTTC. The complete variable domain, with remaining parts taken from reference TRBV7-9 and TRBJ1-2, reads DTGVSQNPRHKITKRGQNVTFRCDPISEHNRLYWYRQTLGQGPEFLTYFQNEAQLEKSRLLSDRFSAERPKGSFSTLEIQRTEQGDSAMYLCASSFSSVYGYTFGSGTRLTVV.

The V and J genes are TRBV6-5 and TRBJ2-7; the D gene is possibly TRBD1 (5 bases). The ends were cut back, 6 bases at V and 5 bases at J, with 14 bases in the middle. Germline-derived CDR1 and CDR2 are MNHEY and SVGAGI. CDR3 length: 13 amino acids. CDR3 sequence reads: CASRAQGPHEQYF. CDR3 bases: TGTGCCAGCAGGGCCCAGGGTCCACACGAGCAGTACTTC.